This TCR beta chain is drawn from a study of blood T cell repertoires in COVID-19. Participant age was roughly 18 to 89 years, and participants resided in roughly 25 US areas. Grouping used clinical history reported by participants in a survey and questionnaire. Using immunoSEQ multiplex PCR, the repertoire was profiled, and TCRdb retains in-frame clones only, with some absent. The sample shows a few hundred thousand clones, approximately 90% of them seen only once. CDR1 is MDHEN, CDR2 SYDVKM, per germline. This CDR3 is 14 amino acids long. V was cut by 10 bases and J by 0 bases, with 15 bases left in between.

This clonotype originated in a man aged 25 to 45 who had recovered from COVID-19. J is TRBJ1-1 and V is TRBV28; weak D call: TRBD1 (6 bases). Material: PBMCs or T cells enriched from blood (not recorded which). The CDR3 spells CATSGVGMNTEAFF. CDR3 coding DNA: TGTGCCACTTCAGGGGTCGGGATGAACACTGAAGCTTTCTTT. Supplemented by reference TRBV28 and TRBJ1-1, the full variable domain reads DVKVTQSSRYLVKRTGEKVFLECVQDMDHENMFWYRQDPGLGLRLIYFSYDVKMKEKGDIPEGYSVSREKKERFSLILESASTNQTSMYLCATSGVGMNTEAFFGQGTRLTVV.